The T cell receptor beta chain under discussion was sequenced for a study of cytomegalovirus exposure and HLA in healthy donors. Both 60 Vbeta primers and 13 Jbeta primers went into the PCR. TCRdb keeps only in-frame clones here, not all; method: immunoSEQ multiplex PCR. The sample has over 150,000 clones; approximately 84% are singletons. A note on this clone: Additional DNA sequences in this sample encode the identical CDR3.

Germline V lookup: CDR1 SGHNT, CDR2 YYREEE (reference sequence). After removal of 1 base from V and 6 bases from J, the junction contained 7 bases not matched to a gene. The CDR3 extends over 16 amino acids. This chain joins TRBV5-4 and TRBJ2-1; 10 nucleotides line up with TRBD2. Sequencing was done on a sample of PBMCs. The TCR was taken from a girl under 18 in good health and CMV-seropositive. CDR3: CASSLSGGAYINEQFF. The CDR3 coding sequence is TGTGCCAGCAGCTTGAGCGGGGGGGCATATATCAATGAGCAGTTCTTC. The full variable domain, completed using reference TRBV5-4 and TRBJ2-1, is ETGVTQSPTHLIKTRGQQVTLRCSSQSGHNTVSWYQQALGQGPQFIFQYYREEENGRGNFPPRFSGLQFPNYSSELNVNALELDDSALYLCASSLSGGAYINEQFFGPGTRLTVL.